These 8 T cell receptor beta chains came from one sample sequenced in a study of cytomegalovirus exposure and HLA in healthy donors. The primer mix had 60 Vbeta and 13 Jbeta primers. Measured with immunoSEQ multiplex PCR; TCRdb has only the in-frame clones, and not every one. The sample has 180,000 or so clones; roughly 80% are singletons. Material: PBMCs. Source of these receptors: a woman between 18 and 29 years old in good health and CMV-seronegative.

V usage is TRBV16 and J usage is TRBJ1-1, with D tentatively TRBD1 (5 bases). This CDR3 spans 15 amino acids. V was shortened by 9 bases and J by 1 base, with 18 bases between the two germline ends. CDR1 and CDR2 from the germline V gene are KGHSY and FQNENV. In DNA, the CDR3 is TGTGCCAGTGCGGGGGTTTTAAGGAAGAACACTGAAGCTTTCTTT. Translating it yields CASAGVLRKNTEAFF.

CDR3 coding DNA: TGTGCCAGCAGTGAAGCGACGGGAGGGCCAGATACGCAGTATTTT. Its translation: CASSEATGGPDTQYF. The genes are TRBV6-1 and TRBJ2-3, with TRBD2 identical over 8 bases. V lost 0 bases, J lost 4 bases, and 3 bases stayed unmatched. CDR3 size: 15 residues. The germline gives CDR1 MNHNS, CDR2 SASEGT.

The chain couples TRBV7-8 to TRBJ1-4; D unclear. CDR1 is SGHVS, CDR2 FQNEAQ, per germline. Between the trimmed V and J ends, which lost 1 base and 8 bases, there was a span of 5 bases. CDR3 length: 12 residues. CDR3 region: CASSLDTEKLFF. DNA of the CDR3: TGTGCCAGCAGCTTAGATACAGAAAAACTGTTTTTT.

This rearrangement joins TRBV4-1 to TRBJ1-2; D unresolved. The ends were cut back, 3 bases at V and 5 bases at J, with 10 bases in the middle. The length of the CDR3 is 13 residues. CDR1 and CDR2 (germline): MGHRA, YSYEKL. The CDR3 is CASSQENLYGYTF. DNA of the CDR3: TGCGCCAGCAGCCAGGAGAACCTTTATGGCTACACCTTC.

The rearrangement links TRBV9 to TRBJ1-4; D may be TRBD1 (5 bases). Germline V gives CDR1 SGDLS, CDR2 YYNGEE. The CDR3 runs to 15 residues. Trimming left V 3 bases short and J 3 bases short, with 12 bases between. The CDR3 DNA is TGTGCCAGCAGCGCAACACAGGTTGCTAATGAAAAACTGTTTTTT. Protein product: CASSATQVANEKLFF.

The rearrangement joins TRBV5-4 to TRBJ2-7, with 10 bases that match TRBD2. Losses at the gene ends were 0 bases for V and 7 bases for J; bases not matched to a gene: 7. The CDR3 consists of 15 residues. The germline V gene has CDR1 SGHNT and CDR2 YYREEE (reference sequence). The CDR3 is CASSLAAGGPREQYF. CDR3 DNA: TGTGCCAGCAGCTTGGCAGCGGGAGGGCCGAGGGAGCAGTACTTC.

The chain carries TRBV9 and TRBJ1-2, with a tentative D call TRBD1 (5 bases). In germline, CDR1 is SGDLS, CDR2 YYNGEE. This CDR3 is 15 amino acids long. Trimming stripped 2 bases from V and 4 bases from J, with 15 bases between. The CDR3 DNA sequence: TGTGCCAGCAGCGTTCAAGGAGGGACTACCTATGGCTACACCTTC. Amino acids: CASSVQGGTTYGYTF.

V usage is TRBV18 and J usage is TRBJ2-7, with TRBD2 identical over 10 bases. The CDR3 runs 14 residues. In germline, CDR1 is KGHSH, CDR2 LQKENI. The junction had 5 bases not matched to a gene; V was cut back by 4 bases and J by 5 bases. The CDR3 DNA sequence: TGTGCCAGCTCACAAACTAGCGGGAAGGACGAGCAGTACTTC. Translation gives CASSQTSGKDEQYF.